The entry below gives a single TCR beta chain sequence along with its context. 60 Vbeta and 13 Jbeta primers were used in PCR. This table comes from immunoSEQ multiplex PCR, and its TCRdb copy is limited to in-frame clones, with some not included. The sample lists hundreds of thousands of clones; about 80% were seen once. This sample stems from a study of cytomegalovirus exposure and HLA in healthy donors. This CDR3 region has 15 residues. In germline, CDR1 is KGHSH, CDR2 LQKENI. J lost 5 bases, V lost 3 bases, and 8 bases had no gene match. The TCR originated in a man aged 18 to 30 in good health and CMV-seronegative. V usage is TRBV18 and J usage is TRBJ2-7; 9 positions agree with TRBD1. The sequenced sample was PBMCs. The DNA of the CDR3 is TGTGCCAGCTCACCCGGACAGGGGAGAGGACACGAGCAGTACTTC. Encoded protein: CASSPGQGRGHEQYF.